What follows are 23 T cell receptor beta chains derived from one specimen sequenced in a study of cytomegalovirus exposure and HLA in healthy donors. In the PCR, 60 Vbeta and 13 Jbeta primers were used. Produced via immunoSEQ multiplex PCR; TCRdb's table is partial and in-frame only. Of roughly 120,000 clones listed, roughly four fifths are singletons. The sample taken for sequencing was PBMCs. The receptors derive from a woman in her twenties or thirties in good health and CMV-seronegative.

This clone was observed a single time. V usage is TRBV27 and J usage is TRBJ1-5; a weak D match, TRBD1 (6 bases). The CDR3 length is 14 residues. Trimming left V 8 bases short and J 0 bases short, with 11 bases between. CDR1 MNHEY and CDR2 SMNVEV come from the germline V gene (reference sequence). The CDR3 here is CASRGGLSNQPQHF. Here the CDR3 DNA reads TGTGCCAGCCGGGGGGGGCTTAGCAATCAGCCCCAGCATTTT.

The rearrangement uses TRBV6-6 and TRBJ1-3; maybe TRBD1 (6 bases). V lost 8 bases to trimming and J lost 2 bases, with 16 bases between them. The germline CDR1 and CDR2 sequences are MNHNY and SVGAGI (reference sequence). CDR3 length: 15 residues. The CDR3 sequence: CASCLTGTTGNTIYF. As DNA, the CDR3 is TGTGCCAGCTGCTTAACCGGGACAACTGGAAACACCATATATTTT.

The chain recombines TRBV30 with TRBJ2-7; TRBD2 agrees at 8 bases. The CDR3 length is 13 residues. CDR1 and CDR2 from the germline V gene are GTSNPN and SVGIG (reference sequence). With 1 base clipped from V and 4 bases from J, the junction kept 3 bases outside the gene matches. CDR3 sequence: CAWSDGGGYEQYF. The CDR3 region has the DNA TGTGCCTGGAGTGACGGCGGGGGGTACGAGCAGTACTTC.

The chain uses TRBV6-4 and TRBJ2-1; D gene ambiguous. Per germline, CDR1 MRHNA and CDR2 SNTAGT. Trimming took off 0 bases at V and 10 bases at J, with 13 bases between the two ends. The CDR3 sequence is 14 residues long. CDR3 protein: CASSDSPRLGEQFF. The CDR3 DNA follows: TGTGCCAGCAGTGACTCCCCCCGGTTGGGCGAGCAGTTCTTC.

The rearrangement uses TRBV6-5 and TRBJ2-2, with TRBD1 identical over 8 bases. The CDR3 extends over 15 amino acids. In germline, CDR1 is MNHEY, CDR2 SVGAGI. The J segment lost 4 bases and the V segment lost 4 bases, leaving 5 bases of the junction unmatched. This CDR3 reads CASSSRTGTTGELFF. In nucleotides, the CDR3 is TGTGCCAGCAGTTCCCGGACAGGGACCACCGGGGAGCTGTTTTTT.

This clone has only one observation. One end of the junction does not line up with germline, which may come from a read error. The CDR3 nucleotides are TGTGCTAGCAGCAACCAGGGAAGGCAAGAGACCCAGTACTTC. Residues: CASSNQGRQETQYF. J is TRBJ2-5 and V is TRBV7-7, with D possibly being TRBD1 (5 bases). The CDR3 totals 14 residues. Germline values: CDR1 SSHAT, CDR2 FNYEAQ (reference sequence).

V gene TRBV7-9 combines with J gene TRBJ1-5; no definite D call. Germline V CDR1 and CDR2: SEHNR, FQNEAQ (reference sequence). V lost 1 base and J 5 bases, leaving 12 bases between the germline ends. The CDR3 consists of 15 residues. CDR3 DNA sequence: TGTGCCAGCAGCTTAGGTGGGCTTGGCGATCAGCCCCAGCATTTT. Translating it yields CASSLGGLGDQPQHF.

This clone was observed a few times. The rearrangement joins TRBV4-3 to TRBJ2-1, with 10 bases aligning to TRBD2. This CDR3 is built from 16 residues. The junction had 11 bases not matched to a gene; V was cut back by 4 bases and J by 8 bases. The germline V gene has CDR1 LGHNA and CDR2 YSLEER. CDR3 residues: CASSRTLAGEVHEQFF. The CDR3 DNA is TGCGCCAGCAGCCGAACCCTAGCGGGGGAAGTCCATGAGCAGTTCTTC.

The rearrangement links TRBV6-5 to TRBJ2-7; tentative D call: TRBD2 (5 bases). The CDR3 is 13 residues long. From germline, CDR1 is MNHEY and CDR2 SVGAGI. V was pared by 7 bases and J by 7 bases, with 17 bases between. The CDR3 is CASMPSHIGEQYF. CDR3 DNA: TGTGCCAGCATGCCTAGCCATATCGGGGAGCAGTACTTC.

This chain links TRBV5-6 with TRBJ1-2; D is unclear. CDR3 length: 14 amino acids. The V gene lost 2 bases and the J gene lost 9 bases, with 17 bases spanning the gap. Germline V lookup: CDR1 SGHDT, CDR2 YYEEEE. CDR3 in DNA: TGTGCCAGCAGCTTATCCACGACTGCCTTTAGCTACACCTTC. Translating it yields CASSLSTTAFSYTF. Supplemented by reference TRBV5-6 and TRBJ1-2, the full variable domain reads DAGVTQSPTHLIKTRGQQVTLRCSPKSGHDTVSWYQQALGQGPQFIFQYYEEEERQRGNFPDRFSGHQFPNYSSELNVNALLLGDSALYLCASSLSTTAFSYTFGSGTRLTVV.

This clone was detected once. The chain has TRBV25-1 and TRBJ2-1; 11 bases are shared with TRBD2. Germline lookup yields CDR1 MGHDK and CDR2 SYGVNS. CDR3 length: 16 amino acids. V lost 7 bases, J lost 7 bases, and 12 bases stayed unmatched. CDR3 sequence reads: CASNPGLAVNGNEQFF. CDR3 DNA: TGTGCCAGCAACCCGGGACTAGCGGTAAATGGGAATGAGCAGTTCTTC.

The chain recombines TRBV5-1 with TRBJ1-1, with a tentative D call TRBD1 (6 bases). Trimming pared 2 bases from V and 0 bases from J, leaving 11 bases between. The CDR3 runs to 15 residues. The germline gives CDR1 SGHRS, CDR2 YFSETQ. The chain's CDR3 is CASSLSGTLNTEAFF. In DNA, the CDR3 is TGCGCCAGCAGCTTATCCGGGACATTGAACACTGAAGCTTTCTTT.

The rearrangement uses TRBV5-4 and TRBJ1-1; a possible D gene is TRBD1 (6 bases). CDR1 and CDR2 from the germline V gene are SGHNT and YYREEE (reference sequence). Trimming shortened V by 0 bases and J by 5 bases, and 11 bases separated the two germline ends. This CDR3 is 14 amino acids long. The CDR3 here is CASSLVGAKTEAFF. The CDR3 DNA sequence: TGTGCCAGCAGCTTGGTGGGGGCTAAAACTGAAGCTTTCTTT.

This clone occurred a few times. The rearrangement joins TRBV18 to TRBJ2-7, with D possibly TRBD2 on 5 matching bases. Trimming removed 4 bases from V and 0 bases from J, with 10 bases in between. Germline lookup yields CDR1 KGHSH and CDR2 LQKENI. The CDR3 extends over 14 amino acids. CDR3 nucleotide sequence: TGTGCCAGCTCACAGGCCACTAGCTCCTACGAGCAGTACTTC. Its translation: CASSQATSSYEQYF. The full variable domain, its missing parts supplied by reference TRBV18 and TRBJ2-7, is NAGVMQNPRHLVRRRGQEARLRCSPMKGHSHVYWYRQLPEEGLKFMVYLQKENIIDESGMPKERFSAEFPKEGPSILRIQQVVRGDSAAYFCASSQATSSYEQYFGPGTRLTVT.

This chain joins TRBV2 and TRBJ1-2; D remains ambiguous. This CDR3 has 12 amino acids. Trimming left V 4 bases short and J 2 bases short, with 5 bases between. In germline, CDR1 is SNHLY, CDR2 FYNNEI. The CDR3 DNA reads TGTGCCAGCAGTGCAGAAAACTATGGCTACACCTTC. Translating it yields CASSAENYGYTF.

The V call is TRBV30, the J call TRBJ1-2; D is ambiguous. CDR1 is GTSNPN and CDR2 is SVGIG in the germline V gene (reference sequence). Trimming took off 2 bases at V and 0 bases at J, with 10 bases between the two ends. This CDR3 is 14 amino acids long. In DNA form, the CDR3 reads TGTGCCTGGAGTCCGGGGTCAGCTAACTATGGCTACACCTTC. Protein product: CAWSPGSANYGYTF.

CDR3 region: CASSLIPGRAGELFF. Here the CDR3 DNA reads TGTGCCAGCAGCTTAATCCCCGGCAGGGCCGGGGAGCTGTTTTTT. This sequence joins TRBV11-2 and TRBJ2-2; TRBD1 might be the D (5 bases). Trimming left V 2 bases short and J 6 bases short, with 13 bases between. The CDR3 covers 15 residues. CDR1 is SGHAT and CDR2 is FQNNGV in the germline V gene.

The chain is built from TRBV30 and TRBJ2-7; D unclear. The CDR3 is 12 amino acids. V was trimmed by 4 bases and J by 7 bases, leaving 14 bases between them. Germline CDR1 GTSNPN, CDR2 SVGIG (reference sequence). The chain's CDR3 is CAWKHTRPEQYF. CDR3 DNA sequence: TGTGCCTGGAAACATACCCGCCCGGAGCAGTACTTC.

This clone was seen only a few times. The V gene is TRBV4-2, the J gene TRBJ2-7; a weak D match, TRBD2 (6 bases). V dropped 5 bases and J dropped 3 bases, with 17 bases sitting between them. The CDR3 is 15 amino acids. Germline lookup yields CDR1 LGHNA and CDR2 YNFKEQ. CDR3 nucleotides: TGTGCCAGCAGCGAGGCGAGCGGGCTAAGCTACGAGCAGTACTTC. Amino acids: CASSEASGLSYEQYF.

This rearrangement joins TRBV7-9 to TRBJ2-3, with D maybe TRBD2 (5 bases). Trimming shortened V by 5 bases and J by 4 bases, and 16 bases separated the two germline ends. The CDR3 has 15 residues. CDR1 is SEHNR, CDR2 FQNEAQ, per germline (reference sequence). Written as DNA, the CDR3 is TGTGCCAGCAGCCGAGGTGGAGGTAGGGCAGATACGCAGTATTTT. Translating it yields CASSRGGGRADTQYF.

The genes are TRBV12-5 and TRBJ1-2, with 9 nucleotides matching TRBD1. The germline V gene has CDR1 LGHNT and CDR2 FRNRAP. Trimming at V came to 0 bases and at J to 8 bases, leaving 13 bases not matched to a gene. This CDR3 region has 17 residues. The CDR3 coding sequence is TGTGCTAGTGGTTTGGTCAATTTACAGGGGGCAGGCCGGGGCTACACCTTC. Amino acid sequence: CASGLVNLQGAGRGYTF.

This clone was observed a few times. V gene TRBV28 combines with J gene TRBJ1-6, with 10 bases identical to TRBD1. Per germline, CDR1 MDHEN and CDR2 SYDVKM. Losses at the gene ends were 3 bases for V and 9 bases for J; bases not matched to a gene: 11. CDR3 length: 17 amino acids. The CDR3 loop is CASSFNRIGTGVSPLHF. The CDR3 region has the DNA TGTGCCAGCAGTTTTAATCGAATCGGGACAGGGGTTTCACCCCTCCACTTT.

The chain's CDR3 is CASREGGNVVQPQHF. The CDR3 region has the DNA TGTGCCAGCCGTGAAGGGGGCAATGTGGTTCAGCCCCAGCATTTT. The chain links TRBV19 to TRBJ1-5; TRBD1 aligns across 7 bases. The CDR3 sequence is 15 residues long. Germline lookup yields CDR1 LNHDA and CDR2 SQIVND (reference sequence). The trim removed 9 bases at V and 6 bases at J, leaving 14 bases unmatched.